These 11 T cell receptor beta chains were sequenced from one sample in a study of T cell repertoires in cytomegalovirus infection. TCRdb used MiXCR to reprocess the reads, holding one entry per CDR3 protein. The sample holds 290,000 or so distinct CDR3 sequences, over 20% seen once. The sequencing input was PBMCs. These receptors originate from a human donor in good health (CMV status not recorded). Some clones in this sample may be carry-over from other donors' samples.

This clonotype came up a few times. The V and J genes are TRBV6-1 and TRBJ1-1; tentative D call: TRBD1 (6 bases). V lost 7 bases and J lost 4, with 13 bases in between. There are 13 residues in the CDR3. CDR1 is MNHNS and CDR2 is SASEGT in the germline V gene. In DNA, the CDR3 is TGTGCCAGCACCTGGGGGCAGGGCACTGAAGCTTTCTTT. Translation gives CASTWGQGTEAFF.

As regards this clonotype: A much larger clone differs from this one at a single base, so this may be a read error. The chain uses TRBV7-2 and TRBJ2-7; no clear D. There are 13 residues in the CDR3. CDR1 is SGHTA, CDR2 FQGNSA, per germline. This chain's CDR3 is CANSLVRAVEQYF. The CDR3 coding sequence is TGTGCCAACAGCTTAGTAAGGGCGGTCGAGCAGTACTTC.

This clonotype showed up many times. CDR3 coding DNA: TGTGCCAGCAGCATAAGACAGGGGGCAAGTGAAAAACTGTTTTTT. Translation gives CASSIRQGASEKLFF. The V gene is TRBV7-2, the J gene TRBJ1-4; 10 positions agree with TRBD1. Germline CDR1 SGHTA, CDR2 FQGNSA. The CDR3 is 15 residues long. Trimming took 5 bases from V and 7 from J; bases not matched to a gene: 7. The full variable domain, rest sourced from reference TRBV7-2 and TRBJ1-4, is GAGVSQSPSNKVTEKGKDVELRCDPISGHTALYWYRQSLGQGLEFLIYFQGNSAPDKSGLPSDRFSAERTGGSVSTLTIQRTQQEDSAVYLCASSIRQGASEKLFFGSGTQLSVL.

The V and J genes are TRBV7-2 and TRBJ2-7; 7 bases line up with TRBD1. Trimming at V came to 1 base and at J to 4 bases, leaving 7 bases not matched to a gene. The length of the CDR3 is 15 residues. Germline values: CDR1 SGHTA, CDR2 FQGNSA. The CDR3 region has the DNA TGTGCCAGCAGCTTAGGCCCCGTGACAGGGTACGAGCAGTACTTC. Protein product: CASSLGPVTGYEQYF.

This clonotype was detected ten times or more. This chain's CDR3 is CASSGPKGDTQYF. The DNA for the CDR3 is TGTGCCAGCAGTGGCCCCAAGGGAGATACGCAGTATTTT. This rearrangement joins TRBV12-3 or TRBV12-4 to TRBJ2-3; D is uncertain. Trimming cost V 5 bases and J 5 bases, with 11 bases left between them. The CDR3 has 13 amino acids.

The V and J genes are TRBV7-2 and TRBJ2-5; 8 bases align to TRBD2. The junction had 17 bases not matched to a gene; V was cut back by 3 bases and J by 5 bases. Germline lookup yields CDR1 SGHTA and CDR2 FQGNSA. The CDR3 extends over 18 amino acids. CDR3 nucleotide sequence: TGTGCCAGCAGCTTCGCCGACCAGTCTGCAGCGGGAGTTGAGACCCAGTACTTC. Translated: CASSFADQSAAGVETQYF.

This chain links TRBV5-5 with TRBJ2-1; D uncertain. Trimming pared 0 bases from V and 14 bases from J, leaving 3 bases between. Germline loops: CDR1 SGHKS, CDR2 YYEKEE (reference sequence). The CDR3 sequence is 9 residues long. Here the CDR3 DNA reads TGTGCCAGCAGCTTGGGGGAGTTCTTC. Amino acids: CASSLGEFF.

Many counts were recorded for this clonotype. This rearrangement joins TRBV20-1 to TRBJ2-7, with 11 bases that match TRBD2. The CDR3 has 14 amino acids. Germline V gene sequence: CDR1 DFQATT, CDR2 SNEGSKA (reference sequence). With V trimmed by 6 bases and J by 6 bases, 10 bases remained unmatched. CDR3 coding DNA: TGCAGTGCAGCCCAACTAGCGGGAGCTTCCGAGCAGTACTTC. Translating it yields CSAAQLAGASEQYF.

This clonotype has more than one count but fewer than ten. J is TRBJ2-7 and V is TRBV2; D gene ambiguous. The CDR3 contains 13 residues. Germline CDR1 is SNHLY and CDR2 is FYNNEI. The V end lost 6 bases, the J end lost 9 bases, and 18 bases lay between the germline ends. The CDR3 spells CASRDDGIGGQYF. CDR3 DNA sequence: TGTGCCAGCAGAGACGATGGTATCGGTGGGCAGTACTTC.

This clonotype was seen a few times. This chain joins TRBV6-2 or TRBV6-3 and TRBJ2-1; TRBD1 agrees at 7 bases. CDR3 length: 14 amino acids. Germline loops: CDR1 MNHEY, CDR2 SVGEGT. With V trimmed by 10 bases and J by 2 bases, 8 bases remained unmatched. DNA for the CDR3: TGTGCCATTTCGAAGGGGACAGCCTACAATGAGCAGTTCTTC. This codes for CAISKGTAYNEQFF.

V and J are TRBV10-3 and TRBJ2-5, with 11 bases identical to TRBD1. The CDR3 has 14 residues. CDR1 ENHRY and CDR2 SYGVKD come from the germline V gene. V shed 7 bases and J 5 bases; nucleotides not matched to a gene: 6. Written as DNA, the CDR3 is TGTGCCATCAAGCTGGGACAGGGGGACGAGACCCAGTACTTC. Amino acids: CAIKLGQGDETQYF.